This T cell receptor (beta chain) was sequenced for a study of graft-versus-host responses after intestinal transplantation. Findings and caveats of the study: The authors found GvH clones in recipient marrow, some appearing first in ileum or blood.

The CDR3 is 20 amino acids. Germline lookup yields CDR1 SGDLS and CDR2 YYNGEE. The trim removed 0 bases at V and 2 bases at J, leaving 10 bases unmatched. TCRdb keeps only in-frame clones here, not all; method: immunoSEQ multiplex PCR. In the table there are 20,000 to 30,000 clones, about 39% of which are singletons. At the end of the reaction, proliferating CFSE-low CD3+CD4+ and CD3+CD8+ responders were sorted. The TCR originated in a human patient who received an intestinal transplant. This sample comprised alloreactive CD4+ T cells from a mixed lymphocyte reaction culture, obtained before intestinal transplant. Subset specified: CFSE-low proliferating T cells sorted from approximately 6-day pre-transplant mixed lymphocyte reaction (GvH or HvG direction). V usage is TRBV9 and J usage is TRBJ2-1, with 14 bases lining up with TRBD2. CDR3 in amino acids: CASSVGFPRLAGGTYNEQFF. The CDR3 DNA is TGTGCCAGCAGCGTAGGGTTTCCGAGACTAGCGGGAGGGACCTACAATGAGCAGTTCTTC.